The T cell receptor beta chain described here comes from a study of blood T cell repertoires in COVID-19. V was pared by 1 base and J by 8 bases, with 11 bases between. The CDR3 has 14 amino acids. Germline V CDR1 and CDR2: SNHLY, FYNNEI. Recruitment covered 20 to 25 US areas and drew participants whose ages spanned roughly 18 to 90 years. Categorization into cohorts depended on clinical history that participants reported. Donors in Cohort 3 counted as recovered after two negative PCRs, clearance, or symptom resolution. Per the original methods: Reference gene primer amplification in the assay estimated nucleated cell counts. Sequenced by immunoSEQ multiplex PCR; TCRdb stores in-frame clones only, minus some. That table furnishes V, J and clone size, whereas the DNA furnished D and trimming. The sample has about 330,000 clones; about 90% are singletons.

The sequencing sample was made of PBMCs or T cells enriched from blood (not recorded which). The V and J genes are TRBV2 and TRBJ1-4; tentatively, D is TRBD1 (6 bases). This TCR derives from a woman in her thirties who had recovered from COVID-19. This CDR3 reads CASSEGQAEEKLFF. DNA for the CDR3: TGTGCCAGCAGTGAAGGACAGGCGGAGGAAAAACTGTTTTTT. The full variable domain, its missing parts supplied by reference TRBV2 and TRBJ1-4, is EPEVTQTPSHQVTQMGQEVILRCVPISNHLYFYWYRQILGQKVEFLVSFYNNEISEKSEIFDDQFSVERPDGSNFTLKIRSTKLEDSAMYFCASSEGQAEEKLFFGSGTQLSVL.